This T cell receptor beta chain derives from a study of blood T cell repertoires in COVID-19. The germline gives CDR1 SGHRS, CDR2 YFSETQ. The CDR3 loop spans 13 amino acids. Trimming left V 5 bases short and J 3 bases short, with 9 bases between. Authors' data handling: Amplification with reference gene primers provided the estimates of nucleated cell counts. Only in-frame clones appear in the TCRdb table, and some are missing; sequencing was by immunoSEQ multiplex PCR. V and J calls and clone size are copied from that table; D and trimming were computed from the DNA. The table lists about 300,000 clones, about nine tenths of them singletons, with about 2% in the top ten.

Sequenced: peripheral blood. The receptor was isolated from a man aged 18 to 29 with active or convalescent COVID-19. The V call is TRBV5-1, the J call TRBJ2-1, with D maybe TRBD2 (5 bases). CDR3 nucleotide sequence: TGCGCCAGCAGGAGGGATTTCTACAATGAGCAGTTCTTC. Protein sequence: CASRRDFYNEQFF.